This T cell receptor (beta chain) was recovered during a study of cytomegalovirus exposure and HLA in healthy donors. Researchers ran the PCR with 60 Vbeta and 13 Jbeta primers. Generated by immunoSEQ multiplex PCR, the TCRdb table keeps only in-frame clones and is missing some. The table records approximately 100,000 clones, roughly 71% of them present only once. V lost 5 bases, J lost 7 bases, and 8 bases lay in between. The CDR3 has 11 amino acids. Looked up from germline, CDR1 is SEHNR and CDR2 is FQNEAQ (reference sequence). The sequence derives from a man aged 45-60 years in good health and CMV-seronegative. Material for sequencing was PBMCs. This chain uses TRBV7-9 with TRBJ1-2; the D is unclear. The CDR3 DNA reads as TGTGCCAGCAGCCGCGTGGTTGGCTACACCTTC. It codes for CASSRVVGYTF.